This T cell receptor (beta chain) was profiled in a study of PD-1 blockade in classical Hodgkin lymphoma. Whole-study results and caveats: Patients newly diagnosed and complete responders had comparable baseline diversity. It was reported that newly diagnosed patients had less baseline TCR diversity than healthy donors.

Assay used: immunoSEQ multiplex PCR; TCRdb lists only in-frame clones, some missing. The profile covers approximately 50,000 clones, with around 67% appearing a single time and about 15% taken by the ten largest. In this sample, this clone turned up a few times. The antigen is not known. The patients all showed relapse after autologous stem cell transplantation, while their brentuximab vedotin exposure varied. This CDR3 spans 14 amino acids. Between the trimmed V and J ends, which lost 0 bases and 6 bases, there was a span of 9 bases. CDR1 is SGHAT, CDR2 FQNNGV, per germline. This chain uses TRBV11-2 with TRBJ1-5; D uncertain. Specimen: peripheral blood mononuclear cells (PBMCs), collected before the second cycle of nivolumab. This receptor was identified in a human donor with classical Hodgkin lymphoma. The CDR3 region is CASSLDLGGQPQHF. CDR3 nucleotides: TGTGCCAGCAGCTTAGATCTGGGCGGTCAGCCCCAGCATTTT. Variable domain in full (rest from reference TRBV11-2 and TRBJ1-5): EAGVAQSPRYKIIEKRQSVAFWCNPISGHATLYWYQQILGQGPKLLIQFQNNGVVDDSQLPKDRFSAERLKGVDSTLKIQPAKLEDSAVYLCASSLDLGGQPQHFGDGTRLSIL.